This paragraph reports one TCR beta chain. Generated by immunoSEQ multiplex PCR, the TCRdb table keeps only in-frame clones and is missing some. Seen here are about 47,000 clones, about 80% observed once, and the top ten hold 10%. The V segment lost 7 bases and the J segment 11 bases; nucleotides outside the gene matches: 20. The CDR3 runs 16 residues. Germline V gene data show CDR1 as MNHNY and CDR2 as SVGAGI (reference sequence). The entry originates in a study of control samples from healthy donors and cancer patients. Sequencing input: blood. This chain links TRBV6-6 with TRBJ1-2; 9 bases are a match to TRBD1. The clonotype originates from a man in his 70s in good health. CDR3 sequence (DNA): TGTGCCAGCACCCCTACCACCGGGACAGGGTTTGGGGGTTACACCTTC. Its translation: CASTPTTGTGFGGYTF.